Only a few counts were recorded for the clone carrying this T cell receptor beta chain. Its antigen is undetermined. This sample was included in a study of blood T cells in healthy people across ages. Study overall: Template switching retrieved approximately one barcoded beta molecule for each two T cells. Regarding the study as a whole: Investigators viewed diversity estimates from one million T cells as underestimates, the study reported.

The CDR3 sequence is 15 residues long. J gave up 7 bases and V 1 base, and 9 bases lay outside the gene matches. The second PCR ran roughly 6 to 11 cycles with a sample-barcoded 5' primer and J-beta primers. One entry per CDR3 protein, called by TCRdb with MiXCR from the 5' RACE reads. In the table there are approximately 670,000 distinct CDR3 sequences, about 43% of which are singletons. The sequence was collected from a man older than 75 in good health. Source material: blood. The chain carries TRBV12-3 or TRBV12-4 and TRBJ1-1; 7 nucleotides align to TRBD1. CDR3 loop: CASSLVVGTENEAFF. In DNA form, the CDR3 reads TGTGCCAGCAGTTTAGTAGTCGGGACAGAAAATGAAGCTTTCTTT.